This TCR beta chain was sequenced in a study of T cell responses to AZD1222 COVID-19 vaccine. Study results and caveats: White British people made up most donors, females outnumbered males, and clonal diversity was possibly underestimated.

As concerns this clone: The antigen is not known.

V was clipped by 3 bases and J by 0 bases; unmatched bases: 5. The CDR3 consists of 16 residues. The germline CDR1 and CDR2 sequences are LGHDT and YNNKEL (reference sequence). Libraries were prepared by immunoSEQ multiplex PCR; TCRdb keeps only in-frame clonotypes and omits some of them. The table lists approximately 180,000 clones, approximately 94% of them singletons. Source: peripheral blood, taken on day 0 of AZD1222 vaccination. The clonotype was recovered from an adult in good health. The J gene is TRBJ2-1, the V gene TRBV3-1 (or the pseudogene TRBV3-2); 7 nucleotides line up with TRBD2. The CDR3 sequence is CASSQLAAPSYNEQFF. CDR3 coding DNA: TGTGCCAGCAGCCAGCTAGCGGCTCCCTCCTACAATGAGCAGTTCTTC.